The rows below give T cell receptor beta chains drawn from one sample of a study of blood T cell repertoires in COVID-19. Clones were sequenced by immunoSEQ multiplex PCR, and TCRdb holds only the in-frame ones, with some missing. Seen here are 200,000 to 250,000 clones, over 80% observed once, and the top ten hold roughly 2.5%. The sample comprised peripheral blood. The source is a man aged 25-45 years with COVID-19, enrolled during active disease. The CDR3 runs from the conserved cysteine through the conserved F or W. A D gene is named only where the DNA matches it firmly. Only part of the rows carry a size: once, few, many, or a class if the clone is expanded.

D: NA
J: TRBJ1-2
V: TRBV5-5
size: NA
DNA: TGTGCCAGCAGCTTTTCCGAGAGAGAGTACTATGGCTACACCTTC
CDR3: CASSFSEREYYGYTF

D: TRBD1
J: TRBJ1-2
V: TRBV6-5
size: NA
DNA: TGTGCCAGCAAAGCGGGCAGGGGGAATGGCTACACCTTC
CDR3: CASKAGRGNGYTF

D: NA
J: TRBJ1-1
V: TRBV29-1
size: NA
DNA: TGCAGCGTTGTTGAGGGTTCGGCGAACACTGAAGCTTTCTTT
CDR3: CSVVEGSANTEAFF

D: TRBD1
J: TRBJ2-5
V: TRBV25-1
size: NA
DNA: TGTGCCAGCAGCGGACAGGGGAGGGGAGAGACCCAGTACTTC
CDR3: CASSGQGRGETQYF

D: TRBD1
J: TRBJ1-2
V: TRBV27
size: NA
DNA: TGTGCCAGCAGTCCCAATTCTCCGGGACAGGGTCGTATAAGGTACTATGGCTACACCTTC
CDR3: CASSPNSPGQGRIRYYGYTF

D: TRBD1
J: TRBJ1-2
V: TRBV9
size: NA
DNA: TGTGCCAGCAGCGGGACAGGGGGCACCTATGGCTACACCTTC
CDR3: CASSGTGGTYGYTF

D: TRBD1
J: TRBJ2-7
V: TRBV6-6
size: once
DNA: TGTGCCAGCAGTCAGACAGGGACCCACGAGCAGTACTTC
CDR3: CASSQTGTHEQYF

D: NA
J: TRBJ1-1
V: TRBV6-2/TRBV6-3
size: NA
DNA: TGTGCCAGCAGTTACGATCAGGGTATGACTGAAGCTTTCTTT
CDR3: CASSYDQGMTEAFF

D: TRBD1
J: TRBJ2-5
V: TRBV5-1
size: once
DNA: TGCGCCAGCAGCCGGGGACAGGGGTACCAAGAGACCCAGTACTTC
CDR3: CASSRGQGYQETQYF

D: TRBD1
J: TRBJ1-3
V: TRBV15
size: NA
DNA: TGTGCCACCAGCAGGGACAGGGCTTCTGGAAACACCATATATTTT
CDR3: CATSRDRASGNTIYF

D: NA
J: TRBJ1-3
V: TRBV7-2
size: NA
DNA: TGTGCCAGCAGCTTAGCGAGGACACAGTGGGCGTCTGGAAACACCATATATTTT
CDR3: CASSLARTQWASGNTIYF

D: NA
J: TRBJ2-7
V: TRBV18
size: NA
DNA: TGTGCCAGCTCCCCGTCGCGGCCTAGGAGCTCCTACGAGCAGTACTTC
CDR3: CASSPSRPRSSYEQYF

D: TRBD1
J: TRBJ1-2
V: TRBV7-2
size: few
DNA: TGTGCCAGCAGCCCAGGGACAGGGGGCGCGAGGGGCTACACCTTC
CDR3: CASSPGTGGARGYTF

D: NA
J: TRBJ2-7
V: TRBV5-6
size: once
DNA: TGTGCCAGCAGCCCAAACCCCAGGGCCGAGGTCTTCGTAGACGAGCAGTACTTC
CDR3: CASSPNPRAEVFVDEQYF

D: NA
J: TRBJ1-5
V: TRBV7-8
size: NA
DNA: TGTGCCAGCAGCCACAAAATAATGACCGGGGTTAATAGCAATCAGCCCCAGCATTTT
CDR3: CASSHKIMTGVNSNQPQHF

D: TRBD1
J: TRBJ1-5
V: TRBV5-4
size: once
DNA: TGTGCCAGCAGCCCGGGACAGGGGTTGGGCAATCAGCCCCAGCATTTT
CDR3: CASSPGQGLGNQPQHF

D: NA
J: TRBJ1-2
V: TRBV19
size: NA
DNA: TGTGCCAGTAGCCCACAGACAGTTGGCTATGGCTACACCTTC
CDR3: CASSPQTVGYGYTF

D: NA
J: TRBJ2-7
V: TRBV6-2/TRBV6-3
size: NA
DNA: TGTGCCAGCAGTTACTGGGCAGGTACCTACGAGCAGTACTTC
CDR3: CASSYWAGTYEQYF

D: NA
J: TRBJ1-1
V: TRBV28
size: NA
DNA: TGTGCCAGCACTATCTGGGGGGGGACTGAAGCTTTCTTT
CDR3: CASTIWGGTEAFF

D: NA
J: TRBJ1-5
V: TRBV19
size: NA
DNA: TGTGCCAGTAGGAAGGACACAATAGACAATCAGCCCCAGCATTTT
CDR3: CASRKDTIDNQPQHF

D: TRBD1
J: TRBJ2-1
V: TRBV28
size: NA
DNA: TGTGCCAGCAGAGACCTCCCTGGGACAGGGGGCTACAATGAGCAGTTCTTC
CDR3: CASRDLPGTGGYNEQFF

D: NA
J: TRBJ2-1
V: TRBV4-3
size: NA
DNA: TGCGCCAGCAGCCATCGGGAGGGGGCAAACAATGAGCAGTTCTTC
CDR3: CASSHREGANNEQFF

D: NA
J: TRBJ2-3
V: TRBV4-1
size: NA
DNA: TGCGCCAGCAGCCAAGGGCCAGCGAACCGGGATACGCAGTATTTT
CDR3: CASSQGPANRDTQYF

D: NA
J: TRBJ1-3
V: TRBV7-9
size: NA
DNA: TGTGCCAGCAGCTTAGGTCATGGAAACACCATATATTTT
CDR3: CASSLGHGNTIYF

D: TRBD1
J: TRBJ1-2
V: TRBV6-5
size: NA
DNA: TGTGCCAGCACTCGGACAGGGGGCAATGGGGGCTACACCTTC
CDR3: CASTRTGGNGGYTF

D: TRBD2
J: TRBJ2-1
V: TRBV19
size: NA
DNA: TGTGCCAGTAGTATAGTATCAGCGGGGGGCAACTACAATGAGCAGTTCTTC
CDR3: CASSIVSAGGNYNEQFF

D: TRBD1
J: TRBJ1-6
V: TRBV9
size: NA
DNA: TGTGCCAGCAGCGTGGGACAGCCGAATTCCTATAATTCACCCCTCCACTTT
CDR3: CASSVGQPNSYNSPLHF

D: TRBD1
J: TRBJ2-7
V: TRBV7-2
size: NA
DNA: TGTGCCAGCAGCTTAGAAGGGACAGGGCTCTACGAGCAGTACTTC
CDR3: CASSLEGTGLYEQYF

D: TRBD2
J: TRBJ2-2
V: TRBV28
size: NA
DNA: TGTGCCAGCACCACAACCGGGACTACCAACCGGAGGATGTTTTTT
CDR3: CASTTTGTTNRRMFF

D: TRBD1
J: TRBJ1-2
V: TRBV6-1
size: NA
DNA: TGTGCCAGCAGTGAAGGAAGGTCAGGGGGCAGCTATGGCTACACCTTC
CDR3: CASSEGRSGGSYGYTF

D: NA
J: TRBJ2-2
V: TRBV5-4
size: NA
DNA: TGTGCCAGCAGCTTGCCGTGGGGCCAGTCCGGGGAGCTGTTTTTT
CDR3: CASSLPWGQSGELFF

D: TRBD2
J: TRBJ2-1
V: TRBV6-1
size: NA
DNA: TGTGCCAGCAGTGAAGCCCAGCGGGGCCACAATGAGCAGTTCTTC
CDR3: CASSEAQRGHNEQFF

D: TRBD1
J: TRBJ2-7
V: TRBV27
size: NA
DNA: TGTGCCAGCACCCCCCGAGGGACAGGCTTCTACGAGCAGTACTTC
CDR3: CASTPRGTGFYEQYF

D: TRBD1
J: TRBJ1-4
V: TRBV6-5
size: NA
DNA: TGTGCCGGAAGGACAGGGCGGGATGAAAAACTGTTTTTT
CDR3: CAGRTGRDEKLFF

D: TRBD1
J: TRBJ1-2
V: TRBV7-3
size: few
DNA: TGTGCCAGCAGTGCAACAGGGGGGTATGGCTACACCTTC
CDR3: CASSATGGYGYTF

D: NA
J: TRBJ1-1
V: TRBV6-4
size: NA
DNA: TGTGCCAGCAGAGTTTCTATGAACACTGAAGCTTTCTTT
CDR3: CASRVSMNTEAFF

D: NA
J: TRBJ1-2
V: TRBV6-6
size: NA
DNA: TGTGCCAGCAGTTACTCGCGGGGGAAGGACGGCTACACCTTC
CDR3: CASSYSRGKDGYTF

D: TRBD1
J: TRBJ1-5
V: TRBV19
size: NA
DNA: TGTGCCAGTAGTACCACCGGGACAGGGGTCGGCAATCAGCCCCAGCATTTT
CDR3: CASSTTGTGVGNQPQHF

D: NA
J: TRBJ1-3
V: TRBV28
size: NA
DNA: TGTGCCAGCAGACCCAGGGAACCTGGAAACACCATATATTTT
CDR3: CASRPREPGNTIYF

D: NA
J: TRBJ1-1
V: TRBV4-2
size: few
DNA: TGTGCCAGCAGCCAAGATAATGAGAGGACTGAAGCTTTCTTT
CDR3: CASSQDNERTEAFF

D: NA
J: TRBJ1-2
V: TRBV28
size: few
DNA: TGTGCCAGCAGTTTCAGGGTTACTGGCTATGGCTACACCTTC
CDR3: CASSFRVTGYGYTF

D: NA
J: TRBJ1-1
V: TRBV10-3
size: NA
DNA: TGTGCCATCAGTGATAGGGGGACTGAAGCTTTCTTT
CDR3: CAISDRGTEAFF

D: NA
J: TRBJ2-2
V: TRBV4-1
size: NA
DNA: TGCGCCAGCAGCCCACTTCGAGGGGGGGGAGCCGGGGAGCTGTTTTTT
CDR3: CASSPLRGGGAGELFF

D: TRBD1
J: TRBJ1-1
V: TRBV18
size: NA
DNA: TGTGCCAGCTACCCAGGACAGGGTTGGTCGGGGACTGAAGCTTTCTTT
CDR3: CASYPGQGWSGTEAFF

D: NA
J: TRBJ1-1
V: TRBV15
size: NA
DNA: TGTGCCACCAGCAGAGATCACGGGGTAGTCACTGAAGCTTTCTTT
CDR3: CATSRDHGVVTEAFF

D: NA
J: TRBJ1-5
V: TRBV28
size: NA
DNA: TGTGCCAGCAGTTCTCCACCCGGGAATCAGCCCCAGCATTTT
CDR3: CASSSPPGNQPQHF

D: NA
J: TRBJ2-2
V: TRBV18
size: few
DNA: TGTGCCAGCTCGCCGGGACAGAACACCGGGGAGCTGTTTTTT
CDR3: CASSPGQNTGELFF

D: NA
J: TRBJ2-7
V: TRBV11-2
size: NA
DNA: TGTGCCAGCAGCTTAGCGGGAGCTATCCACGAGCAGTACTTC
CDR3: CASSLAGAIHEQYF

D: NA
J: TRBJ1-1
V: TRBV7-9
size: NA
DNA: TGTGCCAGCAGCCAAACTTACACTGAAGCTTTCTTT
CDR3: CASSQTYTEAFF

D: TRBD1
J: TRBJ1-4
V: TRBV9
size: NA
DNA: TGTGCCAGCAGCCCAAGTCCGGGACAGCCTTTTAATGAAAAACTGTTTTTT
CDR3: CASSPSPGQPFNEKLFF

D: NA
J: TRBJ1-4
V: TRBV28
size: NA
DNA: TGTGCCAGCAGTCAGGACAGCAATGAAAAACTGTTTTTT
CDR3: CASSQDSNEKLFF

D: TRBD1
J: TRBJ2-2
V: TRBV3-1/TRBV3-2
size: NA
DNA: TGTGCCAGCAGCTCTCGTTTTTACAGGGGGTTTGGGGAGCTGTTTTTT
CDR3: CASSSRFYRGFGELFF

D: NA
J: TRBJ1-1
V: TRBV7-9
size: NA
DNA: TGTGCCAGCAGCCGGGAGAGTCCTGAAGCTTTCTTT
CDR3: CASSRESPEAFF

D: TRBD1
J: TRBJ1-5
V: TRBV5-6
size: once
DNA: TGTGCCAGCAGCTGGGCGGGGACAGGCAATCAGCCCCAGCATTTT
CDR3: CASSWAGTGNQPQHF

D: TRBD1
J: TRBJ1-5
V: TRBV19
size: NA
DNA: TGTGCCAGTAGTACAATGACAGGGGGCAATCAGCCCCAGCATTTT
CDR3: CASSTMTGGNQPQHF

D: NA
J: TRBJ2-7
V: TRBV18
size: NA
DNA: TGTGCCAGCTCACCACCGGACACCGTCGAGAAGTACTTC
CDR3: CASSPPDTVEKYF

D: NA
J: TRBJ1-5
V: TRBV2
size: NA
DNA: TGTGCCAGCAGGGGGCCGGCGGATACTCAGCCCCAGCATTTT
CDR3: CASRGPADTQPQHF

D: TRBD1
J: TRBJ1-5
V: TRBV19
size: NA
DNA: TGTGCCAGTAGTATCTTCCTGACAGGGGGTCAGCCCCAGCATTTT
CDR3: CASSIFLTGGQPQHF

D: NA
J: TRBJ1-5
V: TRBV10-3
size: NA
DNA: TGTGCCATCAGTACAAACAATCAGCCCCAGCATTTT
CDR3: CAISTNNQPQHF